This T cell receptor beta chain is drawn from a study of cytomegalovirus exposure and HLA in healthy donors. Study-level information: An earlier analysis found 100 million or so unique TCR beta sequences from approximately 190 million T cells. Overall study findings and caveats: A reported reduction in N-insertions relative to the approximately 690-donor mean was seen in an Asian-associated ancestry cluster in a later analysis. When a later analysis compared HLA-associated TCR beta chains with equally common others, the HLA-associated chains turned out to be more clonally expanded and to have lower generation probabilities.

The PCR used 60 Vbeta and 13 Jbeta primers. Clones were read by immunoSEQ multiplex PCR, and TCRdb kept only the in-frame ones, dropping some. The sample has around 78,000 clones; roughly 75% are singletons. The ends lost 0 bases at V and 8 bases at J; junction bases unmatched: 10. This CDR3 has 16 residues. Germline V gene sequence: CDR1 SGHVS, CDR2 FQNEAQ. As concerns this clone: Its target is unknown.

Sequencing was carried out using PBMCs. V and J are TRBV7-8 and TRBJ2-1, with 7 bases identical to TRBD1. The sequence derives from a male donor in good health and CMV-seronegative. The CDR3 DNA sequence: TGTGCCAGCAGCTTAGCGGCAGGACAGGTCCCTCATGAGCAGTTCTTC. Its protein is CASSLAAGQVPHEQFF. The full variable domain, with the rest looked up from reference TRBV7-8 and TRBJ2-1, is GAGVSQSPRYKVAKRGQDVALRCDPISGHVSLFWYQQALGQGPEFLTYFQNEAQLDKSGLPSDRFFAERPEGSVSTLKIQRTQQEDSAVYLCASSLAAGQVPHEQFFGPGTRLTVL.